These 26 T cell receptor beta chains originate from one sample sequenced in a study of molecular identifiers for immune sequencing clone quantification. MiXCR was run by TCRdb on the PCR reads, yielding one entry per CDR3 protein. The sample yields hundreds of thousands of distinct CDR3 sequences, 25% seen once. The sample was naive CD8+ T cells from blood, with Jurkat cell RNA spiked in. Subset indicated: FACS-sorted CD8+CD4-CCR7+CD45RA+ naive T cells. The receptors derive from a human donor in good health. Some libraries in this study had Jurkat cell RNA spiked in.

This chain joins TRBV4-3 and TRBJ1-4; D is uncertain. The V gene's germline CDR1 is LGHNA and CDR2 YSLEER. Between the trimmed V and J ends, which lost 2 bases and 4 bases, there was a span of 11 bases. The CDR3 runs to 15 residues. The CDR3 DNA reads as TGCGCCAGCAGCCAAATCGCGGTAATTAATGAAAAACTGTTTTTT. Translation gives CASSQIAVINEKLFF.

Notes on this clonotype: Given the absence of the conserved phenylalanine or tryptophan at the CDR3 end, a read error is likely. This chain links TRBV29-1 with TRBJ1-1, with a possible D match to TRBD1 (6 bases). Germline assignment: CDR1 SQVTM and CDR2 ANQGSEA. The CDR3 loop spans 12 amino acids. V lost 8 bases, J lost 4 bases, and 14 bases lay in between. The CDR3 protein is CSTGQRFTEAFL. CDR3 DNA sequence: TGCAGCACCGGACAGCGCTTCACTGAAGCTTTCTTG.

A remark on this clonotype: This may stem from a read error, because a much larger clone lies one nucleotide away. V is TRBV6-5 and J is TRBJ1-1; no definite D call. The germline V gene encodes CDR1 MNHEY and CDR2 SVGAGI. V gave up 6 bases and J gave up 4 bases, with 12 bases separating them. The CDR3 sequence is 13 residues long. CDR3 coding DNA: TGTGCCAGCAGGGGGTTAGGAAGCACTGAAGCTTTCTTT. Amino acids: CASRGLGSTEAFF.

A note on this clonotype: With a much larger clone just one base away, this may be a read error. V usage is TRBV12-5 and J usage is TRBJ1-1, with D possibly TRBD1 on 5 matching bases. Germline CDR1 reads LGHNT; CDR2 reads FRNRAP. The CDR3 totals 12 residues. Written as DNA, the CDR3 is TGTGCTAGTGGTTTGTCCGGGGCTGAAGCTTCCTTT. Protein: CASGLSGAEASF. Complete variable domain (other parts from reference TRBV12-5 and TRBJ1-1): DARVTQTPRHKVTEMGQEVTMRCQPILGHNTVFWYRQTMMQGLELLAYFRNRAPLDDSGMPKDRFSAEMPDATLATLKIQPSEPRDSAVYFCASGLSGAEASFGQGTRLTVV.

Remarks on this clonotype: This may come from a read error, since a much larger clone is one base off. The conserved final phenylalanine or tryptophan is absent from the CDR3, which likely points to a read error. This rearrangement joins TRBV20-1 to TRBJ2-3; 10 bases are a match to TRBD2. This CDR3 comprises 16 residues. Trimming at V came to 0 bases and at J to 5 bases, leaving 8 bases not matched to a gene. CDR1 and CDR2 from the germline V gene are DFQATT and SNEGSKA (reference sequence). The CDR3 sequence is CSARDKASGSIDTQYL. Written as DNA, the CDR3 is TGCAGTGCTAGAGATAAGGCTAGCGGGAGTATAGATACGCAGTATCTT.

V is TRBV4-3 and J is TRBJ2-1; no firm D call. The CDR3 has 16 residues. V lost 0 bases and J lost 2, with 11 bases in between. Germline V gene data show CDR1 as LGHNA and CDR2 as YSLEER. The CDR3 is CASSQEPRTPYNEQFF. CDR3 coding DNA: TGCGCCAGCAGCCAAGAGCCCAGGACCCCCTACAATGAGCAGTTCTTC.

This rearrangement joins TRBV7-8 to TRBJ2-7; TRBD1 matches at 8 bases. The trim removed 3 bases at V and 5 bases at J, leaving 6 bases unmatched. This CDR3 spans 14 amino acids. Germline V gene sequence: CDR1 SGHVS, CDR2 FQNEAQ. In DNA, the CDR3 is TGTGCCAGCAGCTTTCAGGGGGCCCAGGACGAGCAGTACTTC. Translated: CASSFQGAQDEQYF.

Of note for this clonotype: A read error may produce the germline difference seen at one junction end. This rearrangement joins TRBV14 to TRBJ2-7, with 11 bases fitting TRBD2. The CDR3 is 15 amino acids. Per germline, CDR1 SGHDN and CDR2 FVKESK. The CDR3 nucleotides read TGTGCCAGAAGCCAAGAACTAGCGGGAGCCTACGAGCAGTACTTC. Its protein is CARSQELAGAYEQYF.

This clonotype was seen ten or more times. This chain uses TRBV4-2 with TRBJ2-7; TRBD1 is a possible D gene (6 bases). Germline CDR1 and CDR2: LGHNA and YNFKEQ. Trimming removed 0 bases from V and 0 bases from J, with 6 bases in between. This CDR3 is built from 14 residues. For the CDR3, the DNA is TGTGCCAGCAGCCAAGAGGACAGCTCCTACGAGCAGTACTTC. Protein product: CASSQEDSSYEQYF.

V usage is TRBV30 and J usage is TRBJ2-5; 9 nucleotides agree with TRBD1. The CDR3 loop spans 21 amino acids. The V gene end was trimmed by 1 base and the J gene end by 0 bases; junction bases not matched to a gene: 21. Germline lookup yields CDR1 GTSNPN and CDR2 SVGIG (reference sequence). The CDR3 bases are TGTGCCTGGAGTGAGGGGGAAACCCTCCGGGACAGGGACCCGTACCAAGAGACCCAGTACTTC. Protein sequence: CAWSEGETLRDRDPYQETQYF.

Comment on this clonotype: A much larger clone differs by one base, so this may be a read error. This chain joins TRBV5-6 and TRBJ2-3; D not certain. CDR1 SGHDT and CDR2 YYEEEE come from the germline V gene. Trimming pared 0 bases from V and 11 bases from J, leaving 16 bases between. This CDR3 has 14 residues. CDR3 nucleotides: TGTGCCAGCAGCTTGGCACCGATCCCCCGCGAGCAGTATTTT. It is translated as CASSLAPIPREQYF. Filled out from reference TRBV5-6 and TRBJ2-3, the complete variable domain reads DAGVTQSPTHLIKTRGQQVTLRCSPKSGHDTVSWYQQALGQGPQFIFQYYEEEERQRGNFPDRFSGHQFPNYSSELNVNALLLGDSALYLCASSLAPIPREQYFGPGTRLTVL.

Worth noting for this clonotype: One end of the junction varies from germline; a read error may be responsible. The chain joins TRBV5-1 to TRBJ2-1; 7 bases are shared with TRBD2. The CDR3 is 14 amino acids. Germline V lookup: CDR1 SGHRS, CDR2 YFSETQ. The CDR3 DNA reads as TGCGCCAGCAACCCCGGGACTAACGCCAATGCGCAGTTCTTC. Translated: CASNPGTNANAQFF.

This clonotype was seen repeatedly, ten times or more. The CDR3 DNA sequence: TGCAGTGTTACCGGGACAGAGTTAGTAAAAGCTTTCTTT. Translating it yields CSVTGTELVKAFF. The rearrangement uses TRBV20-1 and TRBJ1-1; 7 bases line up with TRBD1. The CDR3 loop spans 13 amino acids. Trimming at V came to 7 bases and at J to 9 bases, leaving 14 bases not matched to a gene. Germline assignment: CDR1 DFQATT and CDR2 SNEGSKA (reference sequence).

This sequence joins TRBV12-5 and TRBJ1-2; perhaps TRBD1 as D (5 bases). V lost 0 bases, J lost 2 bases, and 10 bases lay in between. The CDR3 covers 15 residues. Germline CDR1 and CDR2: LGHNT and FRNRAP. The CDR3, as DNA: TGTGCTAGTGGTTTGGTAAAGACAGAAAACTATGGCTACACCTTC. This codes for CASGLVKTENYGYTF. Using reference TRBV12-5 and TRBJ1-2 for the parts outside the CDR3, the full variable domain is DARVTQTPRHKVTEMGQEVTMRCQPILGHNTVFWYRQTMMQGLELLAYFRNRAPLDDSGMPKDRFSAEMPDATLATLKIQPSEPRDSAVYFCASGLVKTENYGYTFGSGTRLTVV.

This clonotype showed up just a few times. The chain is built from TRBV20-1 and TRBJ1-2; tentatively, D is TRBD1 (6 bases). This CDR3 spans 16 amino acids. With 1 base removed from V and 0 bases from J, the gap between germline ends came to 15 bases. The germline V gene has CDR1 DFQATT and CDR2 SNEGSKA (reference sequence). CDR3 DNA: TGCAGTGCTAGAGTCTACAGGGTTGCCCCTAACTATGGCTACACCTTC. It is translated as CSARVYRVAPNYGYTF.

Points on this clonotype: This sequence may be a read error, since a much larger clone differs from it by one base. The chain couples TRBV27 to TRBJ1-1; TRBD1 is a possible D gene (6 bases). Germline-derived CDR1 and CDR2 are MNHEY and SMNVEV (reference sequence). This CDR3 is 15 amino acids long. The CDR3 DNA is TGTGCCATCAGTTTATATGTAGGGGGAATCACTGAAGCTTTCTTT. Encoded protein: CAISLYVGGITEAFF.

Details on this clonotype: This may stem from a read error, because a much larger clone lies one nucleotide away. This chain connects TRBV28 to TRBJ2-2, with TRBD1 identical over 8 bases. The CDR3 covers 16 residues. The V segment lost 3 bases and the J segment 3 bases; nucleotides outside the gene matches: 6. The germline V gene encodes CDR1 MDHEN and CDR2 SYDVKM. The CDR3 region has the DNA TGTGCCAGCAGTTTGGGGCAGGGGGCCGACACCGGGGAGCTGTTTTTT. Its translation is CASSLGQGADTGELFF.

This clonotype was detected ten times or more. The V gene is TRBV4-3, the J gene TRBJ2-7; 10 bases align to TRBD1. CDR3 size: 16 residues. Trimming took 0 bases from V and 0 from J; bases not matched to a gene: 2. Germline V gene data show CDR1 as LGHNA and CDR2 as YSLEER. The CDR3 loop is CASSQDRTGGSYEQYF. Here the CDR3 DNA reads TGCGCCAGCAGCCAAGATAGGACAGGGGGCTCCTACGAGCAGTACTTC.

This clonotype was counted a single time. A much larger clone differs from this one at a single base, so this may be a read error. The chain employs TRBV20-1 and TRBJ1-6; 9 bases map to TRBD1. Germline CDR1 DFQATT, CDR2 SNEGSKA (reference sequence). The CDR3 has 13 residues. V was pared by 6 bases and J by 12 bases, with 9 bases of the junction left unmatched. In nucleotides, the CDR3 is TGCAGTGCCCCCTGGACAGGGGATGAACCCCTCCACTTT. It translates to CSAPWTGDEPLHF.

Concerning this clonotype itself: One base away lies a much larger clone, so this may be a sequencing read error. CDR3 sequence: CGASYLEGEEKLFF. The DNA for the CDR3 is TGCGGCGCCTCTTACTTGGAAGGGGAGGAAAAACTGTTTTTT. The chain links TRBV29-1 to TRBJ1-4; tentative D call: TRBD1 (5 bases). Germline loops: CDR1 SQVTM, CDR2 ANQGSEA. The CDR3 sequence is 14 residues long.

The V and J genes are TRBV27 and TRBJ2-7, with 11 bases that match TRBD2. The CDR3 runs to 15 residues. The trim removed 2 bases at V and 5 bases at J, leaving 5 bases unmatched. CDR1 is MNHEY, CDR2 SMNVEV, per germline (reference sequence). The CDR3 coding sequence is TGTGCCAGCAGTTTACTGACTAGCGGGAACGACGAGCAGTACTTC. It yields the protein CASSLLTSGNDEQYF.

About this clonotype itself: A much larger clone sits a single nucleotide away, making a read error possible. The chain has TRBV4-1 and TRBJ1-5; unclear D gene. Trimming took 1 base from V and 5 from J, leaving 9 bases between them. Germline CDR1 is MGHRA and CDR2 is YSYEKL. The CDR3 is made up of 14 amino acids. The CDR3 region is CASSQAAADQPQHF. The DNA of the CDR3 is TGCGCCAGCAGCCAAGCGGCTGCTGATCAGCCCCAGCATTTT.

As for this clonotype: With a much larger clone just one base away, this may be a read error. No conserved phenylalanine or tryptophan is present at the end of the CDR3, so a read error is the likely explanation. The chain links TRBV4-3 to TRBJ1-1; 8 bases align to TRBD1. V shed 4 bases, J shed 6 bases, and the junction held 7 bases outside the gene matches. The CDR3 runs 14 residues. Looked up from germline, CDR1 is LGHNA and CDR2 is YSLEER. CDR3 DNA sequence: TGCGCCAGCAGCCCCGGACAGGGATGGCCTGAAGCTTTCTCT. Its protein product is CASSPGQGWPEAFS.

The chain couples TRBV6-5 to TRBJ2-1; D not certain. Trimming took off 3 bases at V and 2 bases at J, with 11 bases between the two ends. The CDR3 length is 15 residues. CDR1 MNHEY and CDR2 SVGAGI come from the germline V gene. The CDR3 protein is CASSYTESAYNEQFF. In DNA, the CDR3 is TGTGCCAGCAGTTATACGGAAAGTGCCTACAATGAGCAGTTCTTC.

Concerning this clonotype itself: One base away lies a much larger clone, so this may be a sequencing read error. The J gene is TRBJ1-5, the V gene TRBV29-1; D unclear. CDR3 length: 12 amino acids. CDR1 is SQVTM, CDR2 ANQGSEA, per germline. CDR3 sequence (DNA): TGCAGCGTCGTGGACGGTAATCCGCCCCAGCATTTT. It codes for CSVVDGNPPQHF.

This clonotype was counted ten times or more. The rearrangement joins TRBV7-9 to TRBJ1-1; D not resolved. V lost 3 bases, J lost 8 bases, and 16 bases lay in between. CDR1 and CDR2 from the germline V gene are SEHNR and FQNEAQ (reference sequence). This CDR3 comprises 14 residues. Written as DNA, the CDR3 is TGTGCCAGCAGCTTGTCCCGTACCGCTGACGAAGCTTTCTTT. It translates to CASSLSRTADEAFF.